Each of the 27 T cell receptor beta chains below was sequenced from the same sample in a study of OX40 agonist ivuxolimab in advanced cancers. Using immunoSEQ multiplex PCR, the repertoire was profiled, and TCRdb retains in-frame clones only, with some absent. The repertoire holds fewer than 65,000 clones, with about 88% as singletons. The sample was CD4+ or CD8+ T cells sorted from blood, taken in a trial of the OX40 agonist ivuxolimab. Receptors originate from an adult with an advanced solid tumor such as melanoma, head and neck, liver or kidney cancer.

V gene TRBV6-6 combines with J gene TRBJ1-1; D is unresolved. Looked up from germline, CDR1 is MNHNY and CDR2 is SVGAGI (reference sequence). V lost 4 bases to trimming and J lost 3 bases, with 18 bases between them. This CDR3 spans 16 amino acids. CDR3 loop: CASSSGSESYDTEAFF. The CDR3 bases are TGTGCCAGCAGTTCAGGTTCGGAATCATACGACACTGAAGCTTTCTTT.

The V call is TRBV11-2, the J call TRBJ2-2; D may be TRBD1 or TRBD2 (5 bases each). Germline V gene sequence: CDR1 SGHAT, CDR2 FQNNGV. The CDR3 is 15 residues long. V lost 3 bases, J lost 2 bases, and 10 bases lay in between. CDR3 sequence (DNA): TGTGCCAGCAGCTTCGGGACGACAAACACCGGGGAGCTGTTTTTT. This gives the protein CASSFGTTNTGELFF.

This chain joins TRBV19 and TRBJ1-2; D ambiguous. The CDR3 has 12 residues. V was clipped by 7 bases and J by 7 bases, with 13 bases between them. In germline, CDR1 is LNHDA, CDR2 SQIVND (reference sequence). The CDR3 is CASTTAGLGYTF. The CDR3 DNA is TGTGCCAGTACCACCGCAGGTCTTGGCTACACCTTC.

The V call is TRBV29-1, the J call TRBJ2-5; D uncertain. This CDR3 spans 14 amino acids. Germline CDR1 reads SQVTM; CDR2 reads ANQGSEA. The germline V and J ends were trimmed by 4 bases and 4 bases, with 16 bases remaining between them. This CDR3 is CSVVPAEGIETQYF. The CDR3 DNA reads TGCAGCGTTGTTCCAGCCGAAGGAATAGAGACCCAGTACTTC.

The V and J genes are TRBV7-8 and TRBJ2-1; 9 bases align to TRBD2. Germline assignment: CDR1 SGHVS and CDR2 FQNEAQ. The CDR3 is 15 residues long. Losses at the gene ends were 7 bases for V and 8 bases for J; bases not matched to a gene: 12. This CDR3 reads CASMRRSGGSDEQFF. Written as DNA, the CDR3 is TGTGCCAGCATGCGACGGAGCGGGGGGTCGGATGAGCAGTTCTTC.

The rearrangement links TRBV30 to TRBJ2-7; tentatively, D is TRBD1 (6 bases). V gave up 2 bases and J gave up 5 bases, with 10 bases separating them. Germline values: CDR1 GTSNPN, CDR2 SVGIG (reference sequence). The CDR3 runs 12 residues. CDR3 loop: CAWSSGVHEQYF. The CDR3 DNA is TGTGCCTGGAGTTCAGGGGTCCACGAGCAGTACTTC.

This sequence joins TRBV11-2 and TRBJ2-5, with a tentative D call TRBD1 (6 bases). Germline CDR1 and CDR2: SGHAT and FQNNGV. V shed 3 bases and J shed 0 bases, with 11 bases lying between them. This CDR3 has 15 amino acids. CDR3 nucleotide sequence: TGTGCCAGCAGCTTTACAGGGAACAACCAAGAGACCCAGTACTTC. Its translation is CASSFTGNNQETQYF.

The V gene is TRBV6-5, the J gene TRBJ1-5, with D possibly being TRBD1 (6 bases). V was pared by 0 bases and J by 4 bases, with 10 bases between. This CDR3 spans 15 amino acids. Germline loops: CDR1 MNHEY, CDR2 SVGAGI. DNA for the CDR3: TGTGCCAGCAGTTACTCGTGGACAGTTAATCAGCCCCAGCATTTT. Residues: CASSYSWTVNQPQHF.

The V and J genes are TRBV10-1 and TRBJ2-2, with D perhaps TRBD2 (5 bases). The V end lost 1 base, the J end lost 1 base, and 7 bases lay between the germline ends. There are 15 residues in the CDR3. Looked up from germline, CDR1 is WNHNN and CDR2 is SYGVQD (reference sequence). The CDR3 bases are TGCGCCAGCAGTGAGTTTAGCGTGAACACCGGGGAGCTGTTTTTT. Protein product: CASSEFSVNTGELFF.

This clone was observed a few times. The rearrangement joins TRBV30 to TRBJ2-1; weak D call: TRBD2 (6 bases). This CDR3 is built from 12 residues. CDR1 and CDR2 from the germline V gene are GTSNPN and SVGIG (reference sequence). The V end lost 0 bases, the J end lost 15 bases, and 15 bases lay between the germline ends. The CDR3 DNA is TGTGCCTGGAGTGTACAGGACTATCCGAGGTTCTTC. It yields the protein CAWSVQDYPRFF.

This clone was observed a single time. The CDR3 loop is CASSLLGLASTDTQYF. CDR3 sequence (DNA): TGTGCCAGCAGTTTACTCGGACTAGCTTCCACAGATACGCAGTATTTT. The V and J genes are TRBV27 and TRBJ2-3, with 8 bases identical to TRBD2. Looked up from germline, CDR1 is MNHEY and CDR2 is SMNVEV (reference sequence). This CDR3 spans 16 amino acids. After removal of 2 bases from V and 2 bases from J, the junction contained 6 bases not matched to a gene.

J is TRBJ2-2 and V is TRBV27; D remains unclear. The CDR3 is 13 residues long. Germline V gene sequence: CDR1 MNHEY, CDR2 SMNVEV (reference sequence). V was clipped by 4 bases and J by 2 bases, with 5 bases between them. This CDR3 reads CASSSVNTGELFF. The CDR3 coding sequence is TGTGCCAGCAGTTCTGTAAACACCGGGGAGCTGTTTTTT.

This sequence joins TRBV6-5 and TRBJ1-4; D is possibly TRBD1 (6 bases). The V gene's germline CDR1 is MNHEY and CDR2 SVGAGI. This CDR3 comprises 15 residues. V lost 6 bases and J 8 bases, leaving 19 bases between the germline ends. CDR3 loop: CASSPSRRGGEKLFF. Written as DNA, the CDR3 is TGTGCCAGCAGCCCTTCCAGACGAGGGGGAGAAAAACTGTTTTTT.

V is TRBV19 and J is TRBJ1-5; no firm D call. The germline V and J ends were trimmed by 3 bases and 2 bases, with 8 bases remaining between them. The CDR3 loop spans 14 amino acids. Germline lookup yields CDR1 LNHDA and CDR2 SQIVND (reference sequence). The CDR3 loop reads CASSMPVRNQPQHF. The DNA of the CDR3 is TGTGCCAGTAGTATGCCCGTGCGCAATCAGCCCCAGCATTTT.

V gene TRBV9 combines with J gene TRBJ2-4; D unresolved. V lost 0 bases and J lost 2, with 15 bases in between. CDR3 size: 17 residues. Germline V lookup: CDR1 SGDLS, CDR2 YYNGEE. The CDR3 nucleotides are TGTGCCAGCAGCGTAGATCCTGTATGGGGAACCAAAAACATTCAGTACTTC. Encoded protein: CASSVDPVWGTKNIQYF.

This chain's CDR3 is CASSPGLAGGTDTQYF. The CDR3 coding sequence is TGTGCCAGCAGCCCGGGACTAGCGGGAGGCACAGATACGCAGTATTTT. The chain combines TRBV7-8 with TRBJ2-3, with 14 bases that match TRBD2. The CDR3 is 16 amino acids. Trimming at V came to 5 bases and at J to 1 base, leaving 2 bases not matched to a gene. In germline, CDR1 is SGHVS, CDR2 FQNEAQ.

The chain links TRBV7-2 to TRBJ2-7; no reliable D call. Between the trimmed V and J ends, which lost 5 bases and 3 bases, there was a span of 5 bases. This CDR3 spans 11 amino acids. Germline CDR1 SGHTA, CDR2 FQGNSA. This chain's CDR3 is CASSVGYEQYF. DNA of the CDR3: TGTGCCAGCAGCGTTGGCTACGAGCAGTACTTC.

This rearrangement joins TRBV7-9 to TRBJ1-2; tentatively, D is TRBD1 (5 bases). Germline values: CDR1 SEHNR, CDR2 FQNEAQ (reference sequence). V lost 1 base and J 8 bases, leaving 17 bases between the germline ends. The CDR3 covers 15 residues. CDR3 coding DNA: TGTGCCAGCAGCTTAGAGGGGTGGGCAGGCGACGGCTACACCTTC. It codes for CASSLEGWAGDGYTF.

The chain employs TRBV9 and TRBJ1-2; D gene uncertain. The CDR3 runs to 14 residues. Germline-derived CDR1 and CDR2 are SGDLS and YYNGEE. V was cut by 3 bases and J by 0 bases, with 9 bases left in between. This CDR3 reads CASSAPGSNYGYTF. In DNA, the CDR3 is TGTGCCAGCAGCGCCCCGGGGTCTAACTATGGCTACACCTTC.

The sample holds one count of this clone. The gene calls are TRBV19 and TRBJ1-5; the match to TRBD1 covers 10 bases. V lost 6 bases to trimming and J lost 4 bases; unmatched junction nucleotides: 3. The germline V gene encodes CDR1 LNHDA and CDR2 SQIVND (reference sequence). The CDR3 extends over 14 amino acids. The CDR3 nucleotides are TGTGCCAGTAGACGGGACAGGGGAAATCAGCCCCAGCATTTT. This codes for CASRRDRGNQPQHF.

The chain recombines TRBV5-6 with TRBJ2-2; D possibly corresponds to TRBD2 (6 bases). V was cut by 4 bases and J by 10 bases, with 17 bases left in between. Germline CDR1 SGHDT, CDR2 YYEEEE. This CDR3 region has 14 residues. CDR3 in DNA: TGTGCCAGCAGCCAAACCGGGACTCTCGAGGAGCTGTTTTTT. It is translated as CASSQTGTLEELFF.

The chain couples TRBV5-1 to TRBJ1-2; D ambiguous. The V gene's germline CDR1 is SGHRS and CDR2 YFSETQ. The germline V and J ends were trimmed by 0 bases and 4 bases, with 10 bases remaining between them. The CDR3 totals 14 residues. Here the CDR3 reads CASSLDSGRYGYTF. In DNA form, the CDR3 reads TGCGCCAGCAGCTTGGATTCTGGGCGCTATGGCTACACCTTC.

The V and J genes are TRBV30 and TRBJ2-2; either TRBD1 or TRBD2 may fit D (6 bases each). Germline CDR1 is GTSNPN and CDR2 is SVGIG (reference sequence). CDR3 size: 14 residues. The ends were cut back, 8 bases at V and 2 bases at J, with 15 bases in the middle. The CDR3 sequence is CALQKGGNTGELFF. CDR3 DNA: TGTGCCCTACAAAAGGGGGGAAACACCGGGGAGCTGTTTTTT.

This rearrangement joins TRBV2 to TRBJ2-7; TRBD2 aligns across 12 bases. J lost 5 bases, V lost 6 bases, and 8 bases had no gene match. Per the germline V gene, CDR1 is SNHLY and CDR2 is FYNNEI. CDR3 length: 15 residues. This CDR3 is CASRRTSGAADEQYF. As DNA, the CDR3 is TGTGCCAGCAGACGGACTAGCGGGGCCGCCGACGAGCAGTACTTC.

This rearrangement joins TRBV5-1 to TRBJ2-1, with D perhaps TRBD2 (5 bases). Germline loops: CDR1 SGHRS, CDR2 YFSETQ. This CDR3 has 15 residues. The V and J ends lost 2 bases and 1 base respectively, with 10 bases between them. Written as DNA, the CDR3 is TGCGCCAGCAGCTTATCTGGCGGGTCCTACAATGAGCAGTTCTTC. Translation: CASSLSGGSYNEQFF.

CDR3 loop: CSVERSESPAGEQYF. The CDR3 bases are TGCAGCGTTGAACGCAGTGAAAGTCCTGCGGGGGAGCAGTACTTC. The J gene is TRBJ2-7, the V gene TRBV29-1; tentative D call: TRBD2 (6 bases). Trimming took 2 bases from V and 7 from J, leaving 21 bases between them. CDR1 is SQVTM, CDR2 ANQGSEA, per germline. The CDR3 is 15 residues long.

This sequence joins TRBV10-2 and TRBJ2-3; maybe TRBD2 (6 bases). The germline CDR1 and CDR2 sequences are WSHSY and SAAADI. This CDR3 comprises 15 residues. V gave up 3 bases and J gave up 6 bases, with 16 bases separating them. This chain's CDR3 is CASSEMGRGSDTQYF. CDR3 nucleotide sequence: TGCGCCAGCAGTGAAATGGGTCGGGGGTCGGATACGCAGTATTTT.